This T cell receptor beta chain is drawn from a study of vaccination effects on CD4 cells after COVID-19. Regarding the study as a whole: There was marked clonal contraction among infection- and vaccine-induced clones late after vaccination.

This clone has only a few counts. Its antigen is not identified. TCRdb keeps only in-frame clones here, not all; method: immunoSEQ multiplex PCR. The sample carries 45,000 or so clones, about 70% recorded once. Investigators separated out CD4+ T cells once 10 days of culture had passed. It was two doses of either the BNT162b2 or mRNA-1273 vaccine that participants received. CDR3 length: 17 amino acids. Germline CDR1 and CDR2: SGHRS and YFSETQ. V was pared by 0 bases and J by 7 bases, with 19 bases between. The origin of this receptor is a human donor who received a COVID-19 vaccine. V usage is TRBV5-1 and J usage is TRBJ2-2, with D perhaps assigned TRBD1 or TRBD2 (5 bases each). The specimen was CD4+ T cells from PBMCs cultured without peptide, collected after COVID-19 vaccination. CDR3 sequence reads: CASSLGGPGRRVGELFF. CDR3 coding DNA: TGCGCCAGCAGCTTGGGGGGACCGGGACGTCGAGTCGGGGAGCTGTTTTTT.